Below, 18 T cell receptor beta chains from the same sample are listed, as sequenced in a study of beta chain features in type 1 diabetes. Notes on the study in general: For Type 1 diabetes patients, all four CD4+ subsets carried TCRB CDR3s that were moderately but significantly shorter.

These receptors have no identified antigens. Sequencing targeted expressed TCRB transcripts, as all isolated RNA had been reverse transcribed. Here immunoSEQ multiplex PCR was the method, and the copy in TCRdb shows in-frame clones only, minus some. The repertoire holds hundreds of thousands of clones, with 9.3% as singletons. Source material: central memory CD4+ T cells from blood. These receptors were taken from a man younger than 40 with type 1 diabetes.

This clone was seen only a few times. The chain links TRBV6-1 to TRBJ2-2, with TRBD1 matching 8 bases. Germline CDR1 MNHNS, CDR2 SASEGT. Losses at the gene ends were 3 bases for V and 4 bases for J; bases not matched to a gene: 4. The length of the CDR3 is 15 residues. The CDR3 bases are TGTGCCAGCAGTGAGACAGGGGTGGGCACCGGGGAGCTGTTTTTT. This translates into CASSETGVGTGELFF.

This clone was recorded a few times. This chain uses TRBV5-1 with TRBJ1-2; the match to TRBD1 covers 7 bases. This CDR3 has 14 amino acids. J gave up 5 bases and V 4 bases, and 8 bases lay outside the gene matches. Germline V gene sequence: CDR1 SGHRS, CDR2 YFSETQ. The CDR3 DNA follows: TGCGCCAGCAGCGCCCAGGGGGTTGATTATGGCTACACCTTC. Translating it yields CASSAQGVDYGYTF.

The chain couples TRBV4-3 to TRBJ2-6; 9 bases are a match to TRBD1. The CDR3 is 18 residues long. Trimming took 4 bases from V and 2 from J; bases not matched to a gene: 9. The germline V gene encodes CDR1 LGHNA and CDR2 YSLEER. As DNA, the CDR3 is TGCGCCAGCAGCCGAGGATGGACAGGGGATGCTGGGGCCAACGTCCTGACTTTC. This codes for CASSRGWTGDAGANVLTF.

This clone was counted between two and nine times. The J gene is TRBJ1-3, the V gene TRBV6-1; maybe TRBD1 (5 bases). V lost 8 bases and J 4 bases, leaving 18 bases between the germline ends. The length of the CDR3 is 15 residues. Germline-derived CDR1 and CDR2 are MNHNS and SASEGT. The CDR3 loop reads CASRLGGEAGNTIYF. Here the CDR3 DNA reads TGTGCCAGCCGGCTGGGGGGAGAAGCAGGAAACACCATATATTTT.

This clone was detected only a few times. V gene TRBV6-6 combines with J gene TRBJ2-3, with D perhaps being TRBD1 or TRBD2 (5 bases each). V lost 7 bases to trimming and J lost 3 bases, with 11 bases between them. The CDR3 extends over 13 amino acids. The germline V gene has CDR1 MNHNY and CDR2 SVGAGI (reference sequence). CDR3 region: CASTWDGTDTQYF. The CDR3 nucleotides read TGTGCCAGCACCTGGGACGGGACAGATACGCAGTATTTT.

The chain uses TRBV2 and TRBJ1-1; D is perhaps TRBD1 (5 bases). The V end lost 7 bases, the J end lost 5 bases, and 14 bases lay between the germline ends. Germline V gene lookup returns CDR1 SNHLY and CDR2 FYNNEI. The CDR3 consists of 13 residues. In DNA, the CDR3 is TGTGCCAGCATATTGGGGGTATCTACTGAAGCTTTCTTT. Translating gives CASILGVSTEAFF. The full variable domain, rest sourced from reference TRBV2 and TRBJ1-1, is EPEVTQTPSHQVTQMGQEVILRCVPISNHLYFYWYRQILGQKVEFLVSFYNNEISEKSEIFDDQFSVERPDGSNFTLKIRSTKLEDSAMYFCASILGVSTEAFFGQGTRLTVV.

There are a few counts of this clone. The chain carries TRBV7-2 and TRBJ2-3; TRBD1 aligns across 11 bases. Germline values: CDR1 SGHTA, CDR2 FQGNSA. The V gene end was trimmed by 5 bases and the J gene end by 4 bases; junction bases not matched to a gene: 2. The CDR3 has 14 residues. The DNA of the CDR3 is TGTGCCAGCAGCCGGGGACAGGGGGCAGATACGCAGTATTTT. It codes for CASSRGQGADTQYF.

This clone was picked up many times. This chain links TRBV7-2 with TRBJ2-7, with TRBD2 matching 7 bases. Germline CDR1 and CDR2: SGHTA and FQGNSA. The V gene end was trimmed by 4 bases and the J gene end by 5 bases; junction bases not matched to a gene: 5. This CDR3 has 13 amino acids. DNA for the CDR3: TGTGCCAGCAGCTCTCGGGAGGTGGACGAGCAGTACTTC. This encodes CASSSREVDEQYF.

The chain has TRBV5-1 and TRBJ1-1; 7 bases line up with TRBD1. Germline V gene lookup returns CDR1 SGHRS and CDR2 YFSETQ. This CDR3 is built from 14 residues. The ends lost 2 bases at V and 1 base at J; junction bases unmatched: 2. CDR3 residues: CASSLRQGNTEAFF. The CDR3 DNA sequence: TGCGCCAGCAGCTTACGACAGGGGAACACTGAAGCTTTCTTT.

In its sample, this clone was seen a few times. CDR3 nucleotides: TGTGCCAGCAGCGCAACAGGGGGGAACGAGCAGTACTTC. Protein: CASSATGGNEQYF. This chain connects TRBV11-2 to TRBJ2-7, with TRBD1 matching over 8 bases. The trim removed 5 bases at V and 5 bases at J, leaving 5 bases unmatched. The germline V gene has CDR1 SGHAT and CDR2 FQNNGV. The CDR3 contains 13 residues.

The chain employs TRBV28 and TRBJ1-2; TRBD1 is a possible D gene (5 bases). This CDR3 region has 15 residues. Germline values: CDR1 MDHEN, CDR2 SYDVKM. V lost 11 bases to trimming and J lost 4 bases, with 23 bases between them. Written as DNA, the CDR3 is TGTGCCCACAGTTTGTTCGGGGACCTATCCTATGGCTACACCTTC. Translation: CAHSLFGDLSYGYTF.

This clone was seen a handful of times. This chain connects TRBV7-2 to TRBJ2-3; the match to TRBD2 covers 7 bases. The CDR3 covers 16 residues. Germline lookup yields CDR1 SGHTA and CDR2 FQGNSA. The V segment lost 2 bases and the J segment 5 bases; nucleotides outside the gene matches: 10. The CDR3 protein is CASSLSGGGLRDTQYF. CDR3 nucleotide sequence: TGTGCCAGCAGCTTAAGCGGCGGGGGATTACGAGATACGCAGTATTTT.

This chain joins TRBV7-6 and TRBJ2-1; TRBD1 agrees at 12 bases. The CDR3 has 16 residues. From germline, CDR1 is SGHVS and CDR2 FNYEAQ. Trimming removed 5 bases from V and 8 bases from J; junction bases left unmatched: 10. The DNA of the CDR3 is TGTGCCAGCAGCCCCATCCGGGACAGGGGGCGGGATGAGCAGTTCTTC. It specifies CASSPIRDRGRDEQFF.

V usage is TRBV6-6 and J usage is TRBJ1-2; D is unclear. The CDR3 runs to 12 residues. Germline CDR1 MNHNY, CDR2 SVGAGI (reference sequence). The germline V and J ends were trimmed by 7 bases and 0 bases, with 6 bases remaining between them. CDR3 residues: CASTETNYGYTF. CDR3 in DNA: TGTGCCAGCACAGAAACTAACTATGGCTACACCTTC.

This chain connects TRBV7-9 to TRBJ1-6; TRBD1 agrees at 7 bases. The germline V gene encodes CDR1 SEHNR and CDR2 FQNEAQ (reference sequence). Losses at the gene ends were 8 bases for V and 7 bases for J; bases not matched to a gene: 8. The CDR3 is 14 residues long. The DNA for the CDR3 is TGTGCCAGCCAACCGGGACAGAAGAATTCACCCCTCCACTTT. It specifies CASQPGQKNSPLHF. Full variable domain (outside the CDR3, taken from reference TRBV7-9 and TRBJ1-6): DTGVSQNPRHKITKRGQNVTFRCDPISEHNRLYWYRQTLGQGPEFLTYFQNEAQLEKSRLLSDRFSAERPKGSFSTLEIQRTEQGDSAMYLCASQPGQKNSPLHFGNGTRLTVT.

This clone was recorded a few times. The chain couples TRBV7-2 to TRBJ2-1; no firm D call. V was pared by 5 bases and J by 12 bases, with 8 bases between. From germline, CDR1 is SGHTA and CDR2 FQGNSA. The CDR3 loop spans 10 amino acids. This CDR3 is CASSPLGQFF. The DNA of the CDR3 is TGTGCCAGCAGCCCTCTAGGGCAGTTCTTC.

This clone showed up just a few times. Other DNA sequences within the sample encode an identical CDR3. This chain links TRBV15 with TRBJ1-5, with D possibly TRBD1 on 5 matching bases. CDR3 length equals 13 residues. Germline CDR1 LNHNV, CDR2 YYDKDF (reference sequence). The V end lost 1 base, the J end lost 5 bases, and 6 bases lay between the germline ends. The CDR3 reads CATSRGGDQPQHF. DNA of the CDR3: TGTGCCACCAGCAGAGGGGGGGATCAGCCCCAGCATTTT.

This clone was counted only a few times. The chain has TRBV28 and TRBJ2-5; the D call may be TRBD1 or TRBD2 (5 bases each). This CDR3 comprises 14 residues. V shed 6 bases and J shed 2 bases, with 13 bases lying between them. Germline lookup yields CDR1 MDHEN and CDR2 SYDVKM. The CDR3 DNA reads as TGTGCCAGCAGGGGACCAAGGTGGCAAGAGACCCAGTACTTC. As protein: CASRGPRWQETQYF.